These 16 T cell receptor beta chains were sequenced from one sample in a study of human T cells and chemical hapten exposure. MiXCR, run by TCRdb on the RACE reads, gives a single entry per CDR3 protein. Of fewer than 300,000 distinct CDR3 sequences in the sample, roughly 8.9% were seen once. Time point described: pre-sensitization, week 0. As to treatment: therapeutic diphenylcyclopropenone sensitization with weekly scalp DPC. The sample in question was whole blood, obtained in connection with sensitization to the hapten diphenylcyclopropenone (DPC). Receptor source: a woman in her thirties or forties with alopecia areata. Some clones in this sample may be carry-over from other donors' samples.

This clonotype was found a few times. The chain uses TRBV4-3 and TRBJ2-1, with a weak D call TRBD2 (5 bases). Germline V gives CDR1 LGHNA, CDR2 YSLEER. Between the trimmed V and J ends, which lost 4 bases and 2 bases, there was a span of 18 bases. CDR3 length: 17 amino acids. The CDR3 is CASSPAGRRAAYNEQFF. Written as DNA, the CDR3 is TGCGCCAGCAGCCCCGCGGGCAGAAGAGCGGCCTACAATGAGCAGTTCTTC.

The chain combines TRBV10-3 with TRBJ1-2; D is unresolved. V lost 10 bases and J lost 0, with 9 bases in between. The CDR3 has 12 residues. From germline, CDR1 is ENHRY and CDR2 SYGVKD. CDR3 sequence reads: CATTTPNYGYTF. Written as DNA, the CDR3 is TGTGCCACGACAACCCCTAACTATGGCTACACCTTC.

The sample holds a few counts of this clonotype. The V gene is TRBV24-1, the J gene TRBJ2-1; TRBD1 aligns across 7 bases. CDR3 length: 16 amino acids. CDR1 is KGHDR, CDR2 SFDVKD, per germline. J gave up 7 bases and V 7 bases, and 15 bases lay outside the gene matches. CDR3 sequence: CATSDRDPPGRNEQFF. CDR3 DNA: TGTGCCACCAGCGACAGGGACCCCCCAGGCCGTAATGAGCAGTTCTTC.

In this sample, this clonotype turned up a few times. The V call is TRBV2, the J call TRBJ2-3; no clear D gene. This CDR3 is 12 amino acids long. V was trimmed by 7 bases and J by 0 bases, leaving 5 bases between them. Looked up from germline, CDR1 is SNHLY and CDR2 is FYNNEI. CDR3 sequence (DNA): TGTGCCAGCAACCCCAGCACAGATACGCAGTATTTT. This gives the protein CASNPSTDTQYF.

This chain connects TRBV29-1 to TRBJ2-1; TRBD2 matches 8 bases. There are 13 residues in the CDR3. Germline V gene lookup returns CDR1 SQVTM and CDR2 ANQGSEA. V was clipped by 7 bases and J by 0 bases; unmatched bases: 2. The CDR3 protein is CSALADSYNEQFF. The CDR3 DNA reads TGCAGCGCACTAGCGGACTCCTACAATGAGCAGTTCTTC.

This chain joins TRBV4-1 and TRBJ1-3, with no clear D. The V end lost 1 base, the J end lost 1 base, and 11 bases lay between the germline ends. From germline, CDR1 is MGHRA and CDR2 YSYEKL. This CDR3 region has 16 residues. CDR3 in DNA: TGCGCCAGCAGCCAAGCTGGAGGGCGATCTGGAAACACCATATATTTT. Protein product: CASSQAGGRSGNTIYF.

This clonotype was detected many times. J is TRBJ2-7 and V is TRBV27; D is unresolved. Trimming cost V 6 bases and J 13 bases, with 22 bases left between them. The CDR3 has 13 amino acids. Germline lookup yields CDR1 MNHEY and CDR2 SMNVEV (reference sequence). CDR3 bases: TGTGCCAGCAGCCCCACCCAAGGCATTCCGGCATACTTC. Amino acids: CASSPTQGIPAYF.

This clonotype was seen many times. The chain carries TRBV10-3 and TRBJ1-4; no firm D call. The germline gives CDR1 ENHRY, CDR2 SYGVKD. Trimming left V 4 bases short and J 8 bases short, with 11 bases between. The CDR3 contains 13 residues. The CDR3 reads CAISGGVSEKLFF. The CDR3 region has the DNA TGTGCCATCAGTGGAGGAGTATCGGAAAAACTGTTTTTT.

This clonotype was seen a handful of times. V usage is TRBV5-1 and J usage is TRBJ2-3; the match to TRBD1 covers 7 bases. V lost 4 bases to trimming and J lost 1 base; unmatched junction nucleotides: 9. Germline CDR1 SGHRS, CDR2 YFSETQ. The CDR3 loop spans 16 amino acids. For the CDR3, the DNA is TGCGCCAGCAGCCTAAGTCGACAGGGCGGCACAGATACGCAGTATTTT. Its protein is CASSLSRQGGTDTQYF.

The rearrangement links TRBV6-2 or TRBV6-3 to TRBJ2-7, with unresolved D. The CDR3 is 16 amino acids. Germline V gives CDR1 MNHEY, CDR2 SVGEGT. Between the trimmed V and J ends, which lost 5 bases and 0 bases, there was a span of 17 bases. The CDR3 region has the DNA TGTGCCAGCAGTCCCCTGATGCGGACGGCCTCCTACGAGCAGTACTTC. This encodes CASSPLMRTASYEQYF.

V usage is TRBV27 and J usage is TRBJ1-2, with 9 bases fitting TRBD1. Germline CDR1 and CDR2: MNHEY and SMNVEV (reference sequence). V lost 4 bases, J lost 8 bases, and 11 bases stayed unmatched. The CDR3 is made up of 15 amino acids. The CDR3 spells CASSSLDYRGRGYTF. The CDR3 DNA sequence: TGTGCCAGCAGTTCGCTAGATTACAGGGGGCGAGGCTACACCTTC.

This clonotype came up a few times. The rearrangement joins TRBV10-3 to TRBJ1-1; 8 bases agree with TRBD1. There are 13 residues in the CDR3. Germline V gene lookup returns CDR1 ENHRY and CDR2 SYGVKD. The junction had 1 base not matched to a gene; V was cut back by 3 bases and J by 4 bases. The CDR3 loop reads CAISDRGLTEAFF. The CDR3, as DNA: TGTGCCATCAGTGACAGGGGGCTCACTGAAGCTTTCTTT.

The genes are TRBV5-1 and TRBJ2-7; D perhaps matches TRBD1 (6 bases). There are 15 residues in the CDR3. Germline V gene sequence: CDR1 SGHRS, CDR2 YFSETQ. Trimming left V 1 base short and J 0 bases short, with 11 bases between. This chain's CDR3 is CASSLMTGSSYEQYF. CDR3 nucleotides: TGCGCCAGCAGCTTGATGACAGGATCCTCCTACGAGCAGTACTTC. The full variable domain, in which reference TRBV5-1 and TRBJ2-7 provide the parts outside the CDR3, is KAGVTQTPRYLIKTRGQQVTLSCSPISGHRSVSWYQQTPGQGLQFLFEYFSETQRNKGNFPGRFSGRQFSNSRSEMNVSTLELGDSALYLCASSLMTGSSYEQYFGPGTRLTVT.

At least ten counts were recorded for this clonotype. The chain carries TRBV18 and TRBJ2-3; D is perhaps TRBD2 (5 bases). Trimming pared 0 bases from V and 1 base from J, leaving 23 bases between. This CDR3 has 20 residues. Germline V gene data show CDR1 as KGHSH and CDR2 as LQKENI. The CDR3 reads CASSPPARNPWARGTDTQYF. The CDR3 DNA is TGTGCCAGCTCACCACCGGCCCGGAACCCCTGGGCGCGGGGCACAGATACGCAGTATTTT.

This clonotype was observed a few times. The chain combines TRBV18 with TRBJ1-1; TRBD1 agrees at 7 bases. Germline CDR1 reads KGHSH; CDR2 reads LQKENI. This CDR3 comprises 13 residues. The V segment lost 6 bases and the J segment 2 bases; nucleotides outside the gene matches: 3. The CDR3 nucleotides read TGTGCCAGCTCTCGGGACAGCAACACTGAAGCTTTCTTT. This translates into CASSRDSNTEAFF.

This clonotype was found a few times. The V call is TRBV5-5, the J call TRBJ2-1; D gene unclear. This CDR3 spans 16 amino acids. Trimming shortened V by 4 bases and J by 7 bases, and 21 bases separated the two germline ends. Germline V lookup: CDR1 SGHKS, CDR2 YYEKEE (reference sequence). The CDR3 DNA reads as TGTGCCAGCAGCACCCCCCCGCTAGGAGTGTTGAATGAGCAGTTCTTC. It yields the protein CASSTPPLGVLNEQFF.